The following is a TCR beta chain sequence with its context. Looked up from germline, CDR1 is MDHEN and CDR2 is SYDVKM. The CDR3 has 17 amino acids. The V and J ends lost 1 base and 1 base respectively, with 13 bases between them. Repertoires were generated with immunoSEQ multiplex PCR, while TCRdb's copy carries only in-frame clones and drops some. Of about 160,000 clones in the sample, approximately 94% were seen once. This specimen comes from a study of control samples from healthy donors and cancer patients. This chain links TRBV28 with TRBJ2-2; D unresolved. Material for sequencing was blood. This sequence originates from a woman in her thirties or forties in good health. The CDR3 DNA reads TGTGCCAGCAGTTTATCCAGGACGCTCGAGAACACCGGGGAGCTGTTTTTT. Translation gives CASSLSRTLENTGELFF.